This note documents a single T cell receptor (beta chain) sequence. Its antigen is not identified. This record comes from a study of shared clonotypes between healthy human individuals. Generated by immunoSEQ multiplex PCR, the TCRdb table keeps only in-frame clones and is missing some. The sample lists a few million clones, 85% to 95% occurring once. Partitioning of CD4+ cells yielded a CD45RA+ naive subset and a CD45RA-negative memory subset. Study-wide findings and caveats: Tissues were not sampled, only blood, and their repertoires likely differ.

This CDR3 region has 12 residues. CDR1 is KGHSH, CDR2 LQKENI, per germline. V trimming: 4 bases; J trimming: 6 bases; junction bases outside the gene matches: 3. The TCR was taken from a young man in good health. Sequenced material: naive CD4+ T cells sorted from blood. This sample's subset: CD45RA+ positively selected. The chain recombines TRBV18 with TRBJ2-7, with 7 bases lining up with TRBD1. The CDR3 region is CASSLPGGEQYF. The CDR3 DNA follows: TGTGCCAGCTCACTACCAGGGGGCGAGCAGTACTTC.